Below, 22 T cell receptor beta chains from the same sample are listed, as sequenced in a study of post-analysis software for immune sequencing data. Study results and limitations: Patients showed TRBV5-6, TRBV5-1 and TRBV20-1 among 4 or 5 TRBV segments more frequent than in controls.

Prepared TCR beta cDNA libraries contained unique molecular identifiers. MiXCR was run by TCRdb on the PCR reads, yielding one entry per CDR3 protein. The data hold 750,000 to 950,000 distinct CDR3 sequences, with around 50% observed a single time. The antigens these receptors bind are not known. Sequencing was carried out using blood. These receptors came from a girl between 10 and 17 years old with multiple sclerosis.

This clonotype showed up just once. The chain has TRBV20-1 and TRBJ1-2; a possible D gene is TRBD1 (5 bases). The CDR3 has 14 amino acids. Germline V gene sequence: CDR1 DFQATT, CDR2 SNEGSKA (reference sequence). Trimming took off 6 bases at V and 8 bases at J, with 22 bases between the two ends. The CDR3 sequence: CSANIGQGRWGYTF. The CDR3 DNA follows: TGCAGTGCCAACATCGGGCAGGGAAGGTGGGGCTACACCTTC.

The genes are TRBV5-1 and TRBJ2-3; D is tentatively TRBD1 or TRBD2 (5 bases each). V shed 2 bases and J shed 5 bases, with 18 bases lying between them. The germline CDR1 and CDR2 sequences are SGHRS and YFSETQ. The CDR3 has 16 residues. The CDR3 is CASSLSGPVGGDTQYF. DNA of the CDR3: TGCGCCAGCAGCTTATCGGGGCCCGTTGGGGGAGATACGCAGTATTTT.

At least ten counts were recorded for this clonotype. V usage is TRBV7-8 and J usage is TRBJ2-7, with 7 bases fitting TRBD1. Unmatched junction bases numbered 6, after V lost 5 bases and J lost 2 bases. This CDR3 contains 14 residues. In germline, CDR1 is SGHVS, CDR2 FQNEAQ. CDR3 DNA sequence: TGTGCCAGCAGCCTAGGGGGCTACCCCTACGAGCAGTACTTC. Protein sequence: CASSLGGYPYEQYF.

A word on this clonotype: The junction departs from germline at one end; a sequencing error may be responsible. V gene TRBV7-7 combines with J gene TRBJ2-6; perhaps TRBD1 as D (6 bases). CDR1 is SSHAT and CDR2 is FNYEAQ in the germline V gene (reference sequence). The CDR3 has 18 residues. In nucleotides, the CDR3 is TGTGCTAGCAGCCATCTTACAGGGAAACTTTCTGGGGCCAACGTCCTGACTTTC. Protein: CASSHLTGKLSGANVLTF.

The V gene is TRBV7-2, the J gene TRBJ2-1, with 10 bases lining up with TRBD2. This CDR3 region has 18 residues. Trimming took 3 bases from V and 10 from J; bases not matched to a gene: 18. Germline CDR1 is SGHTA and CDR2 is FQGNSA. The CDR3 region has the DNA TGTGCCAGCAGCTTGAGGCCTATAGGAGCGGGGGGGATGAACGAGCAGTTCTTC. Protein: CASSLRPIGAGGMNEQFF.

The chain links TRBV20-1 to TRBJ2-1; 8 positions agree with TRBD2. V lost 8 bases, J lost 5 bases, and 17 bases stayed unmatched. Per germline, CDR1 DFQATT and CDR2 SNEGSKA (reference sequence). CDR3 size: 16 residues. The CDR3 spells CSPLSVYGGENNEQFF. The CDR3 coding sequence is TGCAGTCCCCTGTCTGTTTACGGGGGGGAAAACAATGAGCAGTTCTTC.

The V gene is TRBV12-3 or TRBV12-4, the J gene TRBJ2-7; 9 bases agree with TRBD1. With V trimmed by 6 bases and J by 3 bases, 6 bases remained unmatched. This CDR3 has 14 amino acids. The CDR3, as DNA: TGTGCCAGCAGGTCCAGGACAGGGGACTACGAGCAGTACTTC. Protein product: CASRSRTGDYEQYF.

This clonotype was seen more than once but under ten times. This chain connects TRBV20-1 to TRBJ1-4, with D unresolved. V was shortened by 5 bases and J by 0 bases, with 13 bases between the two germline ends. The CDR3 has 15 residues. Germline CDR1 is DFQATT and CDR2 is SNEGSKA (reference sequence). This CDR3 reads CSAPFGLTTNEKLFF. The CDR3 DNA sequence: TGCAGTGCTCCCTTCGGTTTGACAACTAATGAAAAACTGTTTTTT.

This chain links TRBV12-3 or TRBV12-4 with TRBJ2-3, with TRBD2 identical over 9 bases. V shed 6 bases, J shed 6 bases, and the junction held 13 bases outside the gene matches. The length of the CDR3 is 16 residues. The DNA for the CDR3 is TGTGCCAGCAGCCCCGGAACCAGCGGGAGGTGGGATACGCAGTATTTT. Its protein is CASSPGTSGRWDTQYF.

V is TRBV20-1 and J is TRBJ2-3, with TRBD2 as a possible D gene (5 bases). V was trimmed by 4 bases and J by 2 bases, leaving 7 bases between them. CDR1 DFQATT and CDR2 SNEGSKA come from the germline V gene (reference sequence). The CDR3 sequence is 12 residues long. The CDR3 spells CSAMDFTDTQYF. The CDR3, as DNA: TGCAGTGCTATGGACTTCACAGATACGCAGTATTTT.

This clonotype was observed a few times. The chain couples TRBV7-9 to TRBJ2-3, with 8 nucleotides matching TRBD2. Germline-derived CDR1 and CDR2 are SEHNR and FQNEAQ (reference sequence). The ends lost 6 bases at V and 6 bases at J; junction bases unmatched: 8. This CDR3 has 14 amino acids. For the CDR3, the DNA is TGTGCCAGCAGACCATGGCGGGAGGAGGATACGCAGTATTTT. Amino acids: CASRPWREEDTQYF.

This sequence joins TRBV14 and TRBJ2-7; 8 positions match TRBD1. From germline, CDR1 is SGHDN and CDR2 FVKESK. J was trimmed by 3 bases and V by 4 bases; bases with no gene match: 8. The CDR3 extends over 15 amino acids. The CDR3 reads CASSPTGTGYYEQYF. As DNA, the CDR3 is TGTGCCAGCAGCCCAACCGGGACAGGCTACTACGAGCAGTACTTC.

J is TRBJ2-1 and V is TRBV27; possible D gene TRBD1, 5 bases. V was clipped by 7 bases and J by 8 bases, with 18 bases between them. The CDR3 loop spans 14 amino acids. From germline, CDR1 is MNHEY and CDR2 SMNVEV (reference sequence). Written as DNA, the CDR3 is TGTGCCAGCATCCTGGACAAGAATGGCGATGAGCAGTTCTTC. Translation gives CASILDKNGDEQFF.

In its sample, this clonotype was seen a few times. This chain connects TRBV12-3 or TRBV12-4 to TRBJ1-2; D gene uncertain. CDR3 length equals 15 residues. V lost 5 bases, J lost 5 bases, and 18 bases lay in between. CDR3: CASSLRPGGGYGYTF. In DNA, the CDR3 is TGTGCCAGCAGTCTCCGCCCAGGCGGAGGGTATGGCTACACCTTC.

CDR3 protein: CSATITGVRGEQYF. CDR3 nucleotide sequence: TGCAGTGCTACGATCACAGGGGTGCGGGGAGAGCAGTACTTC. The chain employs TRBV20-1 and TRBJ2-7; a possible D gene is TRBD1 (7 bases). Trimming left V 4 bases short and J 7 bases short, with 20 bases between. CDR3 length: 14 amino acids. Germline CDR1 and CDR2: DFQATT and SNEGSKA (reference sequence).

The CDR3 here is CASSQSGGPDTQYF. The CDR3, as DNA: TGCGCCAGCAGCCAAAGCGGGGGTCCAGATACGCAGTATTTT. The chain has TRBV4-1 and TRBJ2-3; 8 bases map to TRBD2. In germline, CDR1 is MGHRA, CDR2 YSYEKL. Trimming removed 2 bases from V and 4 bases from J; junction bases left unmatched: 2. The CDR3 runs 14 residues.

This clonotype is a singleton in its sample. The chain combines TRBV6-1 with TRBJ1-5; tentative D call: TRBD1 (5 bases). V was cut by 5 bases and J by 7 bases, with 15 bases left in between. Germline CDR1 is MNHNS and CDR2 is SASEGT. The CDR3 spans 14 residues. CDR3 coding DNA: TGTGCCAGCAGTCCGCTCAGGGAGTGGCAGCCCCAGCATTTT. Its protein is CASSPLREWQPQHF.

The chain joins TRBV20-1 to TRBJ2-5, with 10 bases that match TRBD2. The CDR3 consists of 16 residues. The ends lost 0 bases at V and 11 bases at J; junction bases unmatched: 15. Germline-derived CDR1 and CDR2 are DFQATT and SNEGSKA (reference sequence). The chain's CDR3 is CSARDSPLAGAREQYF. CDR3 in DNA: TGCAGTGCTAGAGATTCCCCTCTAGCGGGAGCGCGGGAGCAGTACTTC.

The V call is TRBV5-1, the J call TRBJ2-7, with D maybe TRBD1 (5 bases). The V and J ends lost 0 bases and 2 bases respectively, with 12 bases between them. CDR1 is SGHRS and CDR2 is YFSETQ in the germline V gene. This CDR3 spans 15 amino acids. CDR3 protein: CASSLDQGGAYEQYF. CDR3 sequence (DNA): TGCGCCAGCAGCTTGGATCAGGGCGGCGCCTACGAGCAGTACTTC.

V is TRBV5-1 and J is TRBJ2-1; TRBD1 is a possible D gene (6 bases). Looked up from germline, CDR1 is SGHRS and CDR2 is YFSETQ. The CDR3 is 13 residues long. V lost 3 bases, J lost 7 bases, and 11 bases lay in between. CDR3 loop: CASSSGHANEQFF. CDR3 coding DNA: TGCGCCAGCAGCTCGGGACACGCTAATGAGCAGTTCTTC.

V usage is TRBV6-6 and J usage is TRBJ2-7; TRBD1 agrees at 10 bases. CDR1 is MNHNY, CDR2 SVGAGI, per germline (reference sequence). The CDR3 has 16 amino acids. Losses at the gene ends were 5 bases for V and 4 bases for J; bases not matched to a gene: 11. The DNA for the CDR3 is TGTGCCAGCAGTGCCCCAGACAGGGGGCGAAGGTACGAGCAGTACTTC. This codes for CASSAPDRGRRYEQYF.

This clonotype was detected a few times. The chain has TRBV12-3 or TRBV12-4 and TRBJ2-3; tentatively, D is TRBD1 (5 bases). This CDR3 is built from 15 residues. The V end was cut by 6 bases, the J end by 2 bases, with 15 bases between. The CDR3 protein is CASSLIQGFTDTQYF. Written as DNA, the CDR3 is TGTGCCAGCAGCCTCATCCAGGGCTTCACAGATACGCAGTATTTT.